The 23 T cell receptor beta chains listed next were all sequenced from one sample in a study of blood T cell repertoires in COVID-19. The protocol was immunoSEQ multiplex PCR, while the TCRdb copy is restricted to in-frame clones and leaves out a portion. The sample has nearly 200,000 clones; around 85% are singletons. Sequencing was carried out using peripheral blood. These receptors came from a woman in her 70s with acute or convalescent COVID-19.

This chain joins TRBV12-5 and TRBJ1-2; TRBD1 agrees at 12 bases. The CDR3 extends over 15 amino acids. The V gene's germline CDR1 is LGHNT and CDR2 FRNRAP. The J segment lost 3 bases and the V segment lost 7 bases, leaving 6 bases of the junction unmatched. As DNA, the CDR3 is TGTGCTAGTGCCCCGGGACAGGGGGCCGACTATGGCTACACCTTC. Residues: CASAPGQGADYGYTF.

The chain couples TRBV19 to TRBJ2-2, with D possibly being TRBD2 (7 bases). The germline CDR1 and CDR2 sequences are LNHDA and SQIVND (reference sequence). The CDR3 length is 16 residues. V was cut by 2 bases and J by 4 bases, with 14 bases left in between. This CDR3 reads CASSIPTGGATGELFF. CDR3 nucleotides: TGTGCCAGTAGTATACCCACTGGGGGGGCCACCGGGGAGCTGTTTTTT.

Here the CDR3 DNA reads TGTGCCAGCAGCTTCACTAGGACTACCTTAGGACCTGAAGCTTTCTTT. Amino acids: CASSFTRTTLGPEAFF. The V and J genes are TRBV7-8 and TRBJ1-1; D is uncertain. This CDR3 is 16 amino acids long. Between the trimmed V and J ends, which lost 3 bases and 6 bases, there was a span of 20 bases. The germline V gene has CDR1 SGHVS and CDR2 FQNEAQ.

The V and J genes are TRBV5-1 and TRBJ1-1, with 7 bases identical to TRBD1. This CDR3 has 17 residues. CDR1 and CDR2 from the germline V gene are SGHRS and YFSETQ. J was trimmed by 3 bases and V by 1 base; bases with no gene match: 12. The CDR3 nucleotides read TGCGCCAGCAGCTTGACATCCACGGGACAGATTTACACTGAAGCTTTCTTT. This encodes CASSLTSTGQIYTEAFF.

CDR3 bases: TGTGCCAGCAGCCAAAACAAGGGAGGGAACACTGAAGCTTTCTTT. Residues: CASSQNKGGNTEAFF. The chain is built from TRBV4-2 and TRBJ1-1; D remains unclear. This CDR3 spans 15 amino acids. V lost 2 bases and J 1 base, leaving 11 bases between the germline ends. Germline CDR1 is LGHNA and CDR2 is YNFKEQ.

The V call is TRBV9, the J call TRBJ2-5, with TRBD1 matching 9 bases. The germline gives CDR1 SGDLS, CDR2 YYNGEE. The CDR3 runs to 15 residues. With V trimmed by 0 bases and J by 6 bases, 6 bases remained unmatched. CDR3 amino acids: CASSVGGTGPKTQYF. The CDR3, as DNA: TGTGCCAGCAGCGTAGGAGGGACAGGGCCAAAGACCCAGTACTTC.

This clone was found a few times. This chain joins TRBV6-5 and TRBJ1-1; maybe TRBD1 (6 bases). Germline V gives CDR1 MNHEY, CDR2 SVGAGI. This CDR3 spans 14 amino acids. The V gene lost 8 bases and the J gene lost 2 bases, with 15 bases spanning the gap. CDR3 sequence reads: CASFTQGTNTEAFF. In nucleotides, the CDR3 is TGTGCCAGCTTTACACAGGGTACAAACACTGAAGCTTTCTTT.

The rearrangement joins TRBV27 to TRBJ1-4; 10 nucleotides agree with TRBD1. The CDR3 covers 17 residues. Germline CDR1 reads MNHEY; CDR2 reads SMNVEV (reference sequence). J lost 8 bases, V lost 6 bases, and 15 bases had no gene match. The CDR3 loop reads CASSSKRTGGRGEKLFF. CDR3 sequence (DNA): TGTGCCAGCAGCTCCAAACGGACAGGGGGAAGAGGCGAAAAACTGTTTTTT.

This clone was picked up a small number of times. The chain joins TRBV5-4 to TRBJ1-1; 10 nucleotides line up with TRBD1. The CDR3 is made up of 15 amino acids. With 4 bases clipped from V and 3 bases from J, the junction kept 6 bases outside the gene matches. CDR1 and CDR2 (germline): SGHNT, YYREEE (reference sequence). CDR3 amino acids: CASSPPGQGYTEAFF. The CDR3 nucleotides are TGTGCCAGCAGCCCCCCGGGACAGGGGTACACTGAAGCTTTCTTT.

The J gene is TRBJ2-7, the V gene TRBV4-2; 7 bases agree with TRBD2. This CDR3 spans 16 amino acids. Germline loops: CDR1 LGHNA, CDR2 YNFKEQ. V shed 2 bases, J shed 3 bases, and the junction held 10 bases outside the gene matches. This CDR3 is CASSQQLGAGIYEQYF. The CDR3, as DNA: TGTGCCAGCAGCCAACAGTTAGGAGCGGGAATCTACGAGCAGTACTTC.

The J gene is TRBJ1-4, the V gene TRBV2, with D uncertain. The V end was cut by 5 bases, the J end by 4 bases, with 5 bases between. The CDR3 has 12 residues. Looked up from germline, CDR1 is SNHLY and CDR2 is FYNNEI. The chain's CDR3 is CASSPFNEKLFF. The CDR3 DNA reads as TGTGCCAGCAGTCCTTTTAATGAAAAACTGTTTTTT.

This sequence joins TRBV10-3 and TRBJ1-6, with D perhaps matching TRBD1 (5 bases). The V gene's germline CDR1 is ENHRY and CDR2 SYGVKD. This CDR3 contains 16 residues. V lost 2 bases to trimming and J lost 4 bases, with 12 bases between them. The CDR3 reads CAISEVQASYNSPLHF. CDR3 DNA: TGTGCCATCAGTGAGGTACAGGCGTCTTATAATTCACCCCTCCACTTT.

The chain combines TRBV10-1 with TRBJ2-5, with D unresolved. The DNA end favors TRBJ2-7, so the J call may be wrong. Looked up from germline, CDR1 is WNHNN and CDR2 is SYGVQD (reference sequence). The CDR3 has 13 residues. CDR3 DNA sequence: TGCGCCAGCAGTGGTTCTGGTTTCTACGAGCAGTACTTC. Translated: CASSGSGFYEQYF.

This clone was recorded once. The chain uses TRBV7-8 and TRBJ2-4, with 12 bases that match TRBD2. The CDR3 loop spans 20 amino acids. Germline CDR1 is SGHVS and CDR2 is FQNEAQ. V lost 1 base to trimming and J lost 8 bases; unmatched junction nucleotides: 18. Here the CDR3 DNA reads TGTGCCAGCAGCTTAGACCCTGGCGAGGCTAGCGGGAGGGCTAAGCACATTCAGTACTTC. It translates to CASSLDPGEASGRAKHIQYF.

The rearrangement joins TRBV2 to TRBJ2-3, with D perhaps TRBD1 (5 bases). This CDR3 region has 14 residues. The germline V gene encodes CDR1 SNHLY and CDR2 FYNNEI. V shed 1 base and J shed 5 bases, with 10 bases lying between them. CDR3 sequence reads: CASSEGQGIDTQYF. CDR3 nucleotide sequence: TGTGCCAGCAGTGAAGGCCAGGGCATAGATACGCAGTATTTT. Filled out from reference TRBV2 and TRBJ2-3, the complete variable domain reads EPEVTQTPSHQVTQMGQEVILRCVPISNHLYFYWYRQILGQKVEFLVSFYNNEISEKSEIFDDQFSVERPDGSNFTLKIRSTKLEDSAMYFCASSEGQGIDTQYFGPGTRLTVL.

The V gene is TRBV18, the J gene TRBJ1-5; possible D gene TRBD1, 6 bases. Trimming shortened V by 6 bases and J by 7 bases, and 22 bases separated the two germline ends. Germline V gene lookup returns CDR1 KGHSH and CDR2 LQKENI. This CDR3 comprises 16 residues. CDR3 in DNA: TGTGCCAGCTCCCCGACGCTACCCGAGAGGGGGCAGCCCCAGCATTTT. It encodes CASSPTLPERGQPQHF. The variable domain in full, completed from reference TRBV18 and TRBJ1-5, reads NAGVMQNPRHLVRRRGQEARLRCSPMKGHSHVYWYRQLPEEGLKFMVYLQKENIIDESGMPKERFSAEFPKEGPSILRIQQVVRGDSAAYFCASSPTLPERGQPQHFGDGTRLSIL.

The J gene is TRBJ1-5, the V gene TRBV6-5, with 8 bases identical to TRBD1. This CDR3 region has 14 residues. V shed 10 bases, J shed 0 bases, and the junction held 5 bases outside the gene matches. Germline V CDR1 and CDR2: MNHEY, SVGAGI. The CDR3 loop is CATWTGYSNQPQHF. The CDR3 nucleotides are TGTGCCACCTGGACAGGGTATAGCAATCAGCCCCAGCATTTT.

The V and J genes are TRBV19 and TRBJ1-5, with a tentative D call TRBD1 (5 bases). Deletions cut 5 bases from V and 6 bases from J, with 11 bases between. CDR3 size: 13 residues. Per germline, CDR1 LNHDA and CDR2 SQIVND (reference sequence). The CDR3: CASSSRVAQPQHF. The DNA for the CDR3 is TGTGCCAGTAGTTCCAGGGTAGCTCAGCCCCAGCATTTT.

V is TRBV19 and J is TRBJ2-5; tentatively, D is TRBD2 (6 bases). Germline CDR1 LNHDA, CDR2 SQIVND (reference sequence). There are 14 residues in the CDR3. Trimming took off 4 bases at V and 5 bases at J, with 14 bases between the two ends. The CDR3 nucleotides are TGTGCCAGTAGTAGGGGGACTGCGAGGGAGACCCAGTACTTC. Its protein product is CASSRGTARETQYF.

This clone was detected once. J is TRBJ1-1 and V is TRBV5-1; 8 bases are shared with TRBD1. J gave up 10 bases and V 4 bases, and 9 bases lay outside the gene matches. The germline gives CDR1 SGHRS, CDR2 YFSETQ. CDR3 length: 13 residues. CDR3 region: CASSPGTGRGAFF. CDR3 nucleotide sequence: TGCGCCAGCAGCCCCGGGACAGGCCGAGGAGCTTTCTTT.

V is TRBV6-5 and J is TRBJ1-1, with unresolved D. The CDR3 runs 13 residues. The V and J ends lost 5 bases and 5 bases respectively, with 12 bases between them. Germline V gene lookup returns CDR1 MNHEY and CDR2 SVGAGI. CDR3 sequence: CASSTRRFTEAFF. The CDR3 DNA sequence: TGTGCCAGCAGTACTCGGAGGTTTACTGAAGCTTTCTTT.

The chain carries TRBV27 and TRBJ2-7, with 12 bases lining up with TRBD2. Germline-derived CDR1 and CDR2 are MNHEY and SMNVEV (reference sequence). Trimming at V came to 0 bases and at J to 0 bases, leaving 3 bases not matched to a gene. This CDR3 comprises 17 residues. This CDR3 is CASSLSTSGRSSYEQYF. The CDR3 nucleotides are TGTGCCAGCAGTTTATCAACTAGCGGGAGGAGCTCCTACGAGCAGTACTTC.

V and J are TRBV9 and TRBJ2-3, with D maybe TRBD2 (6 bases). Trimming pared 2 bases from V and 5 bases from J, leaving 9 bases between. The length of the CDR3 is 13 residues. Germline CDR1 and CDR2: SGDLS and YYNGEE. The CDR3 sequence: CASSVMGGDTQYF. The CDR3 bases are TGTGCCAGCAGCGTCATGGGGGGAGATACGCAGTATTTT.